The clone carrying this TCR beta chain came up a few times. Arm-PCR of CDR3 regions with iRepertoire HTBI primers generated TCR beta libraries. TCRdb independently ran MiXCR on the multiplex PCR reads; one entry per CDR3 protein. The sample carries about 440,000 distinct CDR3 sequences, 15% recorded once. The time point was: newly diagnosed GD, antithyroid drugs for less than 3 months. The TCR library was made from RNA extracted from PBMCs. Graves' disease diagnosis was established per American Thyroid Association guidelines. This record comes from a study of regulatory T cells in long-lasting Graves disease. The J segment lost 3 bases and the V segment lost 5 bases, leaving 9 bases of the junction unmatched. This CDR3 contains 19 residues. The germline V gene encodes CDR1 LNHNV and CDR2 YYDKDF (reference sequence). These data also featured in a second study, about T cells in Graves' hyperthyroidism and ophthalmopathy.

The specimen was peripheral blood mononuclear cells (PBMCs), collected at new diagnosis, from a patient treated with antithyroid drugs. The sequence came from a woman aged 25 to 39 with Graves disease. This chain links TRBV15 with TRBJ2-2; 16 nucleotides align to TRBD2. This CDR3 is CATSQGLAGGPGDTGELFF. In DNA form, the CDR3 reads TGTGCCACCAGCCAGGGACTAGCGGGAGGGCCGGGGGACACCGGGGAGCTGTTTTTT. The full variable domain, in which reference TRBV15 and TRBJ2-2 provide the parts outside the CDR3, is DAMVIQNPRYQVTQFGKPVTLSCSQTLNHNVMYWYQQKSSQAPKLLFHYYDKDFNNEADTPDNFQSRRPNTSFCFLDIRSPGLGDTAMYLCATSQGLAGGPGDTGELFFGEGSRLTVL.